A single T cell receptor (beta chain) is shown here with its context. Antigen: not known. An Oncomine TCR Beta short-read assay was used to sequence the DNA from cultured CD4+ T cells. Each CDR3 protein gets one entry after TCRdb re-called the PCR reads with MiXCR. In the table there are around 10,000 distinct CDR3 sequences, roughly 43% of which are singletons. The sample is drawn from a study of vaccination and CD4 T cells after COVID-19. Turning to the study itself: Sampling that followed vaccination took place a median approximately 79 days after dose two, within a range of 14 to 241. Study findings and constraints: Vaccine-specific clones numbering 304 of 307 showed spike mono-reactivity in convalescent patients.

The treatment: approximately 9-day PBMC culture with coronavirus spike peptide pools or control peptides (ViraFEST assay). The sequence was obtained from a human donor who had recovered from COVID-19. The sample consisted of CD4+ T cells from blood, cultured in vitro.

The CDR3 is CASSPGDEKLFF. CDR3 DNA sequence: TGCGCCAGCAGCCCAGGAGACGAAAAACTGTTTTTT. The rearrangement joins TRBV5-1 to TRBJ1-4; D gene ambiguous. Trimming removed 4 bases at V and 8 bases at J, with 9 bases between. Germline V CDR1 and CDR2: SGHRS, YFSETQ. The length of the CDR3 is 12 residues. Complete variable domain (other parts from reference TRBV5-1 and TRBJ1-4): KAGVTQTPRYLIKTRGQQVTLSCSPISGHRSVSWYQQTPGQGLQFLFEYFSETQRNKGNFPGRFSGRQFSNSRSEMNVSTLELGDSALYLCASSPGDEKLFFGSGTQLSVL.